This passage covers 11 T cell receptor beta chains from one sample sequenced in a study of blood T cell repertoires in COVID-19. TCRdb's copy holds only in-frame clones and misses some; the assay was immunoSEQ multiplex PCR. The sample consists of around 190,000 clones, roughly 82% of them appearing once. The sequenced sample consisted of PBMCs or T cells enriched from blood (not recorded which). All receptors derive from a man aged 40-50 years with acute COVID-19.

A single count supports this clone. In nucleotides, the CDR3 is TGTGCCAGCACCCGGGACACAAATCAGCCCCAGCATTTT. Protein product: CASTRDTNQPQHF. This rearrangement joins TRBV5-8 to TRBJ1-5; perhaps TRBD1 as D (6 bases). The CDR3 runs to 13 residues. V lost 6 bases and J lost 4, with 11 bases in between. The germline gives CDR1 SGHTS, CDR2 YDEGEE.

The rearrangement uses TRBV30 and TRBJ2-2, with 12 bases aligning to TRBD2. Losses at the gene ends were 1 base for V and 5 bases for J; bases not matched to a gene: 11. The CDR3 is 18 residues long. Looked up from germline, CDR1 is GTSNPN and CDR2 is SVGIG (reference sequence). The chain's CDR3 is CAWSALAGGGWRTGELFF. The DNA of the CDR3 is TGTGCCTGGAGTGCCCTAGCGGGAGGGGGATGGAGGACCGGGGAGCTGTTTTTT.

The chain is built from TRBV27 and TRBJ2-3, with TRBD2 matching over 10 bases. This CDR3 contains 17 residues. The V and J ends lost 0 bases and 2 bases, in that order; junction bases with no gene match: 5. Germline values: CDR1 MNHEY, CDR2 SMNVEV (reference sequence). CDR3: CASSLSGTSAYTDTQYF. The CDR3 nucleotides read TGTGCCAGCAGTTTATCCGGGACTAGCGCCTACACAGATACGCAGTATTTT.

The V and J genes are TRBV6-4 and TRBJ2-2; D gene unclear. The CDR3 has 15 residues. V lost 4 bases and J 7 bases, leaving 16 bases between the germline ends. CDR1 is MRHNA, CDR2 SNTAGT, per germline. CDR3 DNA sequence: TGTGCCAGCAGTGGACTCATCCGCGGCGGCGGGGAGCTGTTTTTT. Its translation is CASSGLIRGGGELFF.

This clone was counted between two and nine times. The V and J genes are TRBV7-3 and TRBJ2-2, with unresolved D. This CDR3 is built from 12 residues. Germline assignment: CDR1 SGHTA and CDR2 FQGTGA. The V end lost 2 bases, the J end lost 6 bases, and 4 bases lay between the germline ends. CDR3 bases: TGTGCCAGCAGCTTACGGTCCGGGGAGCTGTTTTTT. Amino acids: CASSLRSGELFF. The whole variable domain, remainder taken from reference TRBV7-3 and TRBJ2-2, is GAGVSQTPSNKVTEKGKYVELRCDPISGHTALYWYRQSLGQGPEFLIYFQGTGAADDSGLPNDRFFAVRPEGSVSTLKIQRTERGDSAVYLCASSLRSGELFFGEGSRLTVL.

This chain connects TRBV9 to TRBJ1-3; 9 nucleotides match TRBD1. Germline trimming cut 4 bases from V and 0 bases from J; bases unmatched to any gene: 2. CDR3 length equals 15 residues. Germline V CDR1 and CDR2: SGDLS, YYNGEE. The chain's CDR3 is CASSRTGVSGNTIYF. The CDR3 bases are TGTGCCAGCAGCAGGACAGGGGTCTCTGGAAACACCATATATTTT.

The chain recombines TRBV6-2 or TRBV6-3 with TRBJ2-1; D is possibly TRBD2 (6 bases). V was shortened by 2 bases and J by 9 bases, with 14 bases between the two germline ends. Germline V lookup: CDR1 MNHEY, CDR2 SVGEGT. The CDR3 has 14 residues. The CDR3 loop is CASSYPAGTGEQFF. For the CDR3, the DNA is TGTGCCAGCAGTTACCCGGCGGGAACGGGTGAGCAGTTCTTC.

The chain uses TRBV27 and TRBJ1-1, with D unresolved. CDR3 length equals 11 residues. V lost 5 bases and J lost 4, with 5 bases in between. CDR1 MNHEY and CDR2 SMNVEV come from the germline V gene (reference sequence). The CDR3 bases are TGTGCCAGCAGTGGGCGCACTGAAGCTTTCTTT. It is translated as CASSGRTEAFF.

The genes are TRBV5-5 and TRBJ1-3; D is ambiguous. The CDR3 totals 14 residues. Deletions cut 2 bases from V and 4 bases from J, with 10 bases between. The V gene's germline CDR1 is SGHKS and CDR2 YYEKEE (reference sequence). DNA of the CDR3: TGTGCCAGCAGCTTACGGGGAAACGGAAACACCATATATTTT. Its translation is CASSLRGNGNTIYF.

The gene calls are TRBV28 and TRBJ1-1; D call uncertain. Germline lookup yields CDR1 MDHEN and CDR2 SYDVKM. Trimming stripped 5 bases from V and 5 bases from J, with 12 bases between. The CDR3 consists of 13 residues. The CDR3 loop reads CASSAPQVTEAFF. CDR3 bases: TGTGCCAGCAGTGCTCCCCAGGTAACTGAAGCTTTCTTT. Full variable domain (outside the CDR3, taken from reference TRBV28 and TRBJ1-1): DVKVTQSSRYLVKRTGEKVFLECVQDMDHENMFWYRQDPGLGLRLIYFSYDVKMKEKGDIPEGYSVSREKKERFSLILESASTNQTSMYLCASSAPQVTEAFFGQGTRLTVV.

V gene TRBV15 combines with J gene TRBJ2-7, with D unclear. The CDR3 has 13 amino acids. The V end lost 6 bases, the J end lost 0 bases, and 9 bases lay between the germline ends. Per germline, CDR1 LNHNV and CDR2 YYDKDF (reference sequence). The CDR3 reads CATRSRSSYEQYF. In DNA, the CDR3 is TGTGCCACCAGAAGTAGGAGCTCCTACGAGCAGTACTTC. The whole variable domain, filled in from reference TRBV15 and TRBJ2-7, reads DAMVIQNPRYQVTQFGKPVTLSCSQTLNHNVMYWYQQKSSQAPKLLFHYYDKDFNNEADTPDNFQSRRPNTSFCFLDIRSPGLGDTAMYLCATRSRSSYEQYFGPGTRLTVT.